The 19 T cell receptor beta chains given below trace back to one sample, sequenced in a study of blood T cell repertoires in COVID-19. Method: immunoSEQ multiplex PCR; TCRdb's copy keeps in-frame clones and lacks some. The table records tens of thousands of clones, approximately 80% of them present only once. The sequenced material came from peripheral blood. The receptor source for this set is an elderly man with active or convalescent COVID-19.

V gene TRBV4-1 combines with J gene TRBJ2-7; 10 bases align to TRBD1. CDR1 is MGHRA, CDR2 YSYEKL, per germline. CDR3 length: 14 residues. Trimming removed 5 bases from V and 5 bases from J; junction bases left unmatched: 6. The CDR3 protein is CASSDTTGGNEQYF. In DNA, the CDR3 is TGCGCCAGCAGCGACACGACAGGGGGCAACGAGCAGTACTTC.

CDR3 residues: CASSSARLAASTDTQYF. CDR3 DNA sequence: TGTGCCAGCAGCTCCGCGAGACTAGCGGCTAGCACAGATACGCAGTATTTT. The chain links TRBV7-8 to TRBJ2-3, with 9 bases that match TRBD2. Germline CDR1 reads SGHVS; CDR2 reads FQNEAQ. The CDR3 is 17 residues long. V shed 4 bases, J shed 0 bases, and the junction held 8 bases outside the gene matches.

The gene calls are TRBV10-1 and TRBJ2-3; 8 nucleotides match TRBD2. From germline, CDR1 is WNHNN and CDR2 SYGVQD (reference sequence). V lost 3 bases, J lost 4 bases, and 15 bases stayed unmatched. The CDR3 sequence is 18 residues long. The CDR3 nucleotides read TGCGCCAGCAGTGAAGCTCCACTAGCGGCGACAGGCTCAGATACGCAGTATTTT. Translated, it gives CASSEAPLAATGSDTQYF.

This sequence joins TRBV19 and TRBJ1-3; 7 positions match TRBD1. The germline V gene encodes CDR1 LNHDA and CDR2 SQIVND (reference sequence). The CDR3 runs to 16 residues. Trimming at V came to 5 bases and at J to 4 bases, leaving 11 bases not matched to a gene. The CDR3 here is CASSLLPTGNGNTIYF. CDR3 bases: TGTGCCAGTAGTCTCCTCCCGACAGGGAACGGAAACACCATATATTTT.

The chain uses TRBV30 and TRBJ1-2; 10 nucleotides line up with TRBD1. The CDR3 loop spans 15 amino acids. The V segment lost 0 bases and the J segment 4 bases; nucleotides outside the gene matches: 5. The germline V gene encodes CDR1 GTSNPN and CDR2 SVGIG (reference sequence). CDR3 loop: CAWSVLTGGLYGYTF. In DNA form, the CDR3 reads TGTGCCTGGAGTGTACTGACAGGGGGCCTCTATGGCTACACCTTC.

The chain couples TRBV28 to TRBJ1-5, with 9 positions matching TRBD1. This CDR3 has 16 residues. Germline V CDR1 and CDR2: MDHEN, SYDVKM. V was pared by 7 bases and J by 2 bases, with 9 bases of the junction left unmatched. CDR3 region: CASNRYRGPGNQPQHF. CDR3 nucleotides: TGTGCCAGCAATAGATACAGGGGGCCGGGCAATCAGCCCCAGCATTTT.

The CDR3 here is CASSRGQGATNEKLFF. In DNA, the CDR3 is TGCGCCAGCAGCAGGGGACAGGGCGCAACTAATGAAAAACTGTTTTTT. The chain links TRBV5-1 to TRBJ1-4; 9 bases match TRBD1. There are 16 residues in the CDR3. J was trimmed by 0 bases and V by 4 bases; bases with no gene match: 4. Germline V gives CDR1 SGHRS, CDR2 YFSETQ.

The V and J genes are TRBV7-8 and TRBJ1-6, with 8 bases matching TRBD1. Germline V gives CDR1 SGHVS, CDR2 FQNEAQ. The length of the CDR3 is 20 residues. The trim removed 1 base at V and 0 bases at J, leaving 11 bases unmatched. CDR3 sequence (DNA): TGTGCCAGCAGCTTAGTGACAGGGGCGGCCTCGGGCTCCTATAATTCACCCCTCCACTTT. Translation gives CASSLVTGAASGSYNSPLHF.

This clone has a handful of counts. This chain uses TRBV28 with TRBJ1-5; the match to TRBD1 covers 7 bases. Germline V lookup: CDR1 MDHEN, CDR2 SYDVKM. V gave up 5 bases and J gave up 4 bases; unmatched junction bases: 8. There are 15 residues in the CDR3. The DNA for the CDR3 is TGTGCCAGCAGTATAAGACAGGGAACTAATCAGCCCCAGCATTTT. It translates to CASSIRQGTNQPQHF.

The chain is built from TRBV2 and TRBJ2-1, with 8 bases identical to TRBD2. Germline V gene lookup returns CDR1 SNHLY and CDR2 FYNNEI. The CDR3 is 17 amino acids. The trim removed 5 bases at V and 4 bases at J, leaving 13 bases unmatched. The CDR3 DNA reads TGTGCCAGCAGTCCCGAGGAGGTAGCGGGACCTTACAATGAGCAGTTCTTC. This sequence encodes CASSPEEVAGPYNEQFF. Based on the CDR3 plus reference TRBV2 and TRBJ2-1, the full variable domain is EPEVTQTPSHQVTQMGQEVILRCVPISNHLYFYWYRQILGQKVEFLVSFYNNEISEKSEIFDDQFSVERPDGSNFTLKIRSTKLEDSAMYFCASSPEEVAGPYNEQFFGPGTRLTVL.

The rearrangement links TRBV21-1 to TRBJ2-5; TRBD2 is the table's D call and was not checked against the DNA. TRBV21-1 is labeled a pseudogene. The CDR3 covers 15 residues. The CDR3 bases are TGTGCCAGCAGCAAAACCCGGGGTGTGGAAGAGACCCAGTACTTC. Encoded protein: CASSKTRGVEETQYF.

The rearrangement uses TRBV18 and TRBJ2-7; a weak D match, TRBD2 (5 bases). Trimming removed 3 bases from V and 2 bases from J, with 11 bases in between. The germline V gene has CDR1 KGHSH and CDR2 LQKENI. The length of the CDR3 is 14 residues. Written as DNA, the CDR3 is TGTGCCAGCTCACCGGGAGAACAAACCTACGAGCAGTACTTC. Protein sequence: CASSPGEQTYEQYF.

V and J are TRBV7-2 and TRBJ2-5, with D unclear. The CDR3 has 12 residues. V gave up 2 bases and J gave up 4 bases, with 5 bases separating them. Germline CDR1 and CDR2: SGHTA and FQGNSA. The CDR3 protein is CASSLLRETQYF. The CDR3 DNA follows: TGTGCCAGCAGCTTACTGCGAGAGACCCAGTACTTC.

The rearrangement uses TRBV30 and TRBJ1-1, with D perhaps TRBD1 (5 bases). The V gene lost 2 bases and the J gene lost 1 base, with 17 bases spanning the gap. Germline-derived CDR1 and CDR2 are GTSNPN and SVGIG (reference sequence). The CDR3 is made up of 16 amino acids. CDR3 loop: CAWSPPWGLSNTEAFF. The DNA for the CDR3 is TGTGCCTGGAGTCCCCCGTGGGGCCTATCGAACACTGAAGCTTTCTTT.

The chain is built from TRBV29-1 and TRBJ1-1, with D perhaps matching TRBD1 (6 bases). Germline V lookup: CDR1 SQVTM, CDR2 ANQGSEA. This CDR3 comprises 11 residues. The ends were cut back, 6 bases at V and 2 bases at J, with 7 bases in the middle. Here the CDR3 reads CSVGHNTEAFF. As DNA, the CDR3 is TGCAGCGTGGGACATAACACTGAAGCTTTCTTT.

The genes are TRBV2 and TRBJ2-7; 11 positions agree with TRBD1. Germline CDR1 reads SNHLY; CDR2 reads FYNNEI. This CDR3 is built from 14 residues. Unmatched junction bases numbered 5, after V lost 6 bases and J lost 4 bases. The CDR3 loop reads CASRRTGGVYEQYF. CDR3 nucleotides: TGTGCCAGCAGACGGACAGGGGGCGTATACGAGCAGTACTTC. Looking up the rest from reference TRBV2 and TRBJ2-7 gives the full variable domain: EPEVTQTPSHQVTQMGQEVILRCVPISNHLYFYWYRQILGQKVEFLVSFYNNEISEKSEIFDDQFSVERPDGSNFTLKIRSTKLEDSAMYFCASRRTGGVYEQYFGPGTRLTVT.

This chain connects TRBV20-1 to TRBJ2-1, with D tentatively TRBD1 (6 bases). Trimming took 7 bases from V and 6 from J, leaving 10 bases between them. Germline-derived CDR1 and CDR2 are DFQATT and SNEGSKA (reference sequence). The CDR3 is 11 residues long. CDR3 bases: TGCAGTGGCGCAGGGGTCAATGAGCAGTTCTTC. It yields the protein CSGAGVNEQFF.

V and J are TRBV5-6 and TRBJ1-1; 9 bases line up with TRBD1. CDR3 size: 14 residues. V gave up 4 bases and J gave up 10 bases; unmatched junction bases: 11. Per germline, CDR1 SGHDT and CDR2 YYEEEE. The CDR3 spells CASSANRGRVGAFF. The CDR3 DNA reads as TGTGCCAGCAGCGCGAACAGGGGGCGTGTAGGAGCTTTCTTT.

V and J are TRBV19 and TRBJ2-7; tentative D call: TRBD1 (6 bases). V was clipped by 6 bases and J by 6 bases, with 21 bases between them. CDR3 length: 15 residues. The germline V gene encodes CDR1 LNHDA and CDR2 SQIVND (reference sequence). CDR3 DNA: TGTGCCAGTAGGAGAGGGGAAACAGGGTCCGGCGAGCAGTACTTC. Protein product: CASRRGETGSGEQYF.